The clone carrying this T cell receptor (beta chain) was seen a few times. TCRdb redid the calling of the RT-PCR reads with MiXCR, one entry per CDR3 protein. The sample contains around 700,000 distinct CDR3 sequences, approximately 15% of which appear only once. Germline V CDR1 and CDR2: DFQATT, SNEGSKA (reference sequence). The CDR3 contains 14 residues. V dropped 2 bases and J dropped 6 bases, with 14 bases sitting between them. V and J are TRBV20-1 and TRBJ2-1; D possibly corresponds to TRBD2 (6 bases). The sequenced material came from memory CD4+ T cells from blood. The clonotype originates from a female donor in good health, serving as a healthy control. This CDR3 reads CSARRFAGSNEQFF. As DNA, the CDR3 is TGCAGTGCTAGAAGGTTTGCGGGGTCCAATGAGCAGTTCTTC.